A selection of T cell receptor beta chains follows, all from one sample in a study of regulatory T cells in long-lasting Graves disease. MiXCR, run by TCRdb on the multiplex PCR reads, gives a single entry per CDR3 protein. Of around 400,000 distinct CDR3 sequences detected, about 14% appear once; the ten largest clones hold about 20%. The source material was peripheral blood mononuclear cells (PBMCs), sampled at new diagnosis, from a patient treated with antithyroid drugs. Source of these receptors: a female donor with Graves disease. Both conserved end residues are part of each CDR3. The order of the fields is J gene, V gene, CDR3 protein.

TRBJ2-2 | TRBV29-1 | CSSGYSDTGELFF
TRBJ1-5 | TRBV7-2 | CASSQGPQPQHF
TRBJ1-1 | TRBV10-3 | CAISESTSVGNTEAFF
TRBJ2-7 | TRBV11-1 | CASSLGQGYFNEQYF
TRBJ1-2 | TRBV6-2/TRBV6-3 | CASSPTGGRNYGYTF
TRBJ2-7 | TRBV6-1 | CASRASLAGAFFEQYF
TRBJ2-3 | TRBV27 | CASSFEGITQYF
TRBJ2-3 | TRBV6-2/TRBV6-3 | CASSEGASGGADTQYF
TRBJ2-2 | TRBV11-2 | CASSLAGVPGELFF
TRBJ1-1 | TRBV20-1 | CSARNLDTEAFF
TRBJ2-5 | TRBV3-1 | CASDNPGVGGETQYF
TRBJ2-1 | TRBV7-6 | CASSLATGHLIGEQFF
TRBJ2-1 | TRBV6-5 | CASSYSGFNEQFF
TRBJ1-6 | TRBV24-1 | CATSDGRSNSPLHF
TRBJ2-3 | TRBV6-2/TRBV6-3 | CASSLGLAGGQDTQYF
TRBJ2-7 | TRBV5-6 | CASSLRGPFWGQYF
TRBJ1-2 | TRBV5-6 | CASSLIISDHPSYGYTF
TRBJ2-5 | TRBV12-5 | CASGLVLGTEDPWGTQYF
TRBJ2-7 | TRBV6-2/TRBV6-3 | CASSPTSGRSNEQYF
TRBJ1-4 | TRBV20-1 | CSATGPGNEKLFF
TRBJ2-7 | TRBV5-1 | CASSASQGTGEQYF
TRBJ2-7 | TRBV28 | CASSPPGTVSYEQYF